The sequence of this TCR beta chain was determined in a study of blood T cell repertoires in COVID-19. TCRdb's copy holds only in-frame clones and misses some; the assay was immunoSEQ multiplex PCR. This table holds about 670,000 clones, around 89% found once. Germline values: CDR1 SGHAT, CDR2 FQDESV (reference sequence). Trimming stripped 1 base from V and 2 bases from J, with 6 bases between. The length of the CDR3 is 13 residues. The sequenced sample consisted of peripheral blood. The rearrangement links TRBV11-1 to TRBJ2-7, with D unresolved. The receptor was derived from a woman between 18 and 29 years old with acute or convalescent COVID-19. The CDR3 DNA follows: TGTGCCAGCAGCTTAGGGGCTGCCTACGAGCAGTACTTC. The encoded protein is CASSLGAAYEQYF.